The sequence of this T cell receptor beta chain was determined in a study of persistence of HIV-infected CD4 T cells. For the study at large: CD4+ T cells responding to CMV or HIV-1 Gag were isolated.

The stimulus was lysate of CMV-infected fibroblasts, approximately 9.6 ug/mL. CD40L-negative CD69-negative CD45RO-high memory CD4+ T cells were sorted as populations depleted of antigen-responding cells. Adults with HIV-1 started suppressive ART while chronically infected. This was the immunoSEQ version 4 assay in survey mode. Sequencing used immunoSEQ multiplex PCR; TCRdb keeps in-frame clones, though not all of them. The data show about 33,000 clones, roughly 82% seen once. Deletions cut 10 bases from V and 1 base from J, with 13 bases between. This CDR3 contains 13 residues. CDR1 is ENHRY, CDR2 SYGVKD, per germline. This clone was seen only a few times. Its antigen is not known.

Sequences were derived from CD4+ T cells sorted from PBMCs after approximately 20-hour stimulation, sampled from a patient who received antiretroviral therapy. V is TRBV10-3 and J is TRBJ1-1; TRBD1 might be the D (6 bases). The receptor comes from an adult woman with HIV who was CMV-seropositive. This chain's CDR3 is CATRDKQNTEAFF. Here the CDR3 DNA reads TGTGCCACCCGGGACAAACAGAACACTGAAGCTTTCTTT.